This T cell receptor beta chain was sequenced during a study of CD4+ T cells in melanoma. Study observations and caveats: Reportedly, melanoma neoantigen-specific CD4+ T cells showed varied differentiation states. A reported correlation linked neoantigen-specific CD4+ T cells to CD8+, macrophage and B cell function.

This clone was found a few times. The target antigen is unknown. The protocol was immunoSEQ multiplex PCR, while the TCRdb copy is restricted to in-frame clones and leaves out a portion. In the table there are over 100,000 clones, over 80% of which are singletons. The CDR3 consists of 14 residues. Germline lookup yields CDR1 SNHLY and CDR2 FYNNEI. V dropped 4 bases and J dropped 2 bases, with 12 bases sitting between them. Specimen: peripheral blood. The chain combines TRBV2 with TRBJ2-7; no firm D call. This TCR derives from a human donor with melanoma. CDR3 nucleotides: TGTGCCAGCAGTGCGGTGGACGTGACCTACGAGCAGTACTTC. It encodes CASSAVDVTYEQYF.